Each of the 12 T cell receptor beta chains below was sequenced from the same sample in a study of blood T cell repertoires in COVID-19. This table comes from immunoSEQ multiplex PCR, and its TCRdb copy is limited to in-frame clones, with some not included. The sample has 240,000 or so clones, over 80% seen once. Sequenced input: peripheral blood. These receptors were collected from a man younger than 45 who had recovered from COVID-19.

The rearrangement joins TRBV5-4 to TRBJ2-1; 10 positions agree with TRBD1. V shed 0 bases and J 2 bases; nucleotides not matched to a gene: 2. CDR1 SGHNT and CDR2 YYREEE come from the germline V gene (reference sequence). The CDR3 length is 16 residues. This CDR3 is CASSLAGTGAYNEQFF. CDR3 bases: TGTGCCAGCAGCTTGGCAGGGACAGGGGCCTACAATGAGCAGTTCTTC.

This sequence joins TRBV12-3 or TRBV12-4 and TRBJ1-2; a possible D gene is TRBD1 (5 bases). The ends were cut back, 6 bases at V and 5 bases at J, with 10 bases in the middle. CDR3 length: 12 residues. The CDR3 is CASRQGSYGYTF. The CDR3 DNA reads TGTGCCAGCAGGCAGGGCTCGTATGGCTACACCTTC.

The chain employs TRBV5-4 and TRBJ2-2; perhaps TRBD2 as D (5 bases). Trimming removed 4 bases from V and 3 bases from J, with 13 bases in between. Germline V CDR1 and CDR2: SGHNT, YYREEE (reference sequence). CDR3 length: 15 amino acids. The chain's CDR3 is CASSPEVGDTGELFF. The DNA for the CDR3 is TGTGCCAGCAGCCCGGAGGTCGGGGACACCGGGGAGCTGTTTTTT.

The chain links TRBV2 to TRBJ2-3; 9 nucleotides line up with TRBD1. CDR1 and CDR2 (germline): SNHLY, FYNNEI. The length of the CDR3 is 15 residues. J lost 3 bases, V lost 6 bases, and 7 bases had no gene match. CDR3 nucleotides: TGTGCCAGCAGCACAGGGGGCTTTATTACAGATACGCAGTATTTT. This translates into CASSTGGFITDTQYF.

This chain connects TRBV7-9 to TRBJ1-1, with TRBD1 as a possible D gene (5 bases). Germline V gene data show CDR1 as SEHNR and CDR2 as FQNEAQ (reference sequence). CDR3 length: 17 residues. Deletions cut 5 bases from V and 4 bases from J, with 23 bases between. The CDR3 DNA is TGTGCCAGCAGCCATACAATGGCCGGGGGAGGTGGCACTGAAGCTTTCTTT. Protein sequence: CASSHTMAGGGGTEAFF. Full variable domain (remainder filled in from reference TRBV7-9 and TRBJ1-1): DTGVSQNPRHKITKRGQNVTFRCDPISEHNRLYWYRQTLGQGPEFLTYFQNEAQLEKSRLLSDRFSAERPKGSFSTLEIQRTEQGDSAMYLCASSHTMAGGGGTEAFFGQGTRLTVV.

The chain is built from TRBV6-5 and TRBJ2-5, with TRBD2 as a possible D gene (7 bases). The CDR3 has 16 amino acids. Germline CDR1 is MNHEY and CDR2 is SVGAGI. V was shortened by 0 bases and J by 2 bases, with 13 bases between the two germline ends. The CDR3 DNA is TGTGCCAGCAGTTACTCTTTGGGAGGGGGACAAGAGACCCAGTACTTC. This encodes CASSYSLGGGQETQYF.

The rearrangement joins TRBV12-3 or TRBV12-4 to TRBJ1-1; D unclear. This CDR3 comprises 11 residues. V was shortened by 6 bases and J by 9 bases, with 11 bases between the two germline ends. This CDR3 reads CASSRSDKAFF. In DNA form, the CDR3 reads TGTGCCAGCAGCAGGTCCGACAAAGCTTTCTTT.

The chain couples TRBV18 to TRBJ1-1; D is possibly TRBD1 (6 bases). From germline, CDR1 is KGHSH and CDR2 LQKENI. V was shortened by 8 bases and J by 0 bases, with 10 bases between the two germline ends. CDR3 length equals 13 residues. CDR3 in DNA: TGTGCCAGCACCGGGACATTGAACACTGAAGCTTTCTTT. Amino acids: CASTGTLNTEAFF.

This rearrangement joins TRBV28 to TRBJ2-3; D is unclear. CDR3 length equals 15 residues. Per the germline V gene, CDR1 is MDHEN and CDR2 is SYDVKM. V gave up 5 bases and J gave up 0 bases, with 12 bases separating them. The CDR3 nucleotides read TGTGCCAGCAGTCCAGAGCGTCGTAGCACAGATACGCAGTATTTT. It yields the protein CASSPERRSTDTQYF.

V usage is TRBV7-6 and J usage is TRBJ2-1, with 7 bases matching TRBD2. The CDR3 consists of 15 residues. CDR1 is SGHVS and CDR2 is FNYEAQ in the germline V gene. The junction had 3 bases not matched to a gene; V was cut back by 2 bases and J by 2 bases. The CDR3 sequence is CASSLWEGPYNEQFF. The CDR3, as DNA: TGTGCCAGCAGCTTATGGGAGGGCCCCTACAATGAGCAGTTCTTC.

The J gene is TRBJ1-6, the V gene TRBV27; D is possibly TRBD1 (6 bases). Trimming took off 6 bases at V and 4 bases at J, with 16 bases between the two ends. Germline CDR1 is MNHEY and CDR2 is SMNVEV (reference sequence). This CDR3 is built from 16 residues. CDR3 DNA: TGTGCCAGCAGAATACAGTCCAGGGGTTATAATTCACCCCTCCACTTT. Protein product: CASRIQSRGYNSPLHF.

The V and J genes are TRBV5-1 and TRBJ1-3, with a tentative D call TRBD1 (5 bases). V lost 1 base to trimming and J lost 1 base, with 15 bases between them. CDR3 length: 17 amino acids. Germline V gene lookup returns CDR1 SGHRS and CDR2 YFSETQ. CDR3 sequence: CASSLSDLRGSGNTIYF. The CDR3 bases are TGCGCCAGCAGCTTGTCAGATTTAAGGGGATCTGGAAACACCATATATTTT.